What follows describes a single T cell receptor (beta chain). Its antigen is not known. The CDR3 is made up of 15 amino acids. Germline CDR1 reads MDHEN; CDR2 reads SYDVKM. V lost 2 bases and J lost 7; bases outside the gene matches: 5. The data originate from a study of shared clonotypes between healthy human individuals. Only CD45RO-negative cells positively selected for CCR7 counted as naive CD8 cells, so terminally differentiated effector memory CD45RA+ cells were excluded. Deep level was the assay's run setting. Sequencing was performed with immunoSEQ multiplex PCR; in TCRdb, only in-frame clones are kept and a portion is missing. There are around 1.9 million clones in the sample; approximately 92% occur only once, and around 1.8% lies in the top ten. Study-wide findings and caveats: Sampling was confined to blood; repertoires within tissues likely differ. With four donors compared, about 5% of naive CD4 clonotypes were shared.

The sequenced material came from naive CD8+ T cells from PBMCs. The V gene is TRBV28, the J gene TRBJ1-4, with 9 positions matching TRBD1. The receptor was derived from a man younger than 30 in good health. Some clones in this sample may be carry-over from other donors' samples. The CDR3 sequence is CASSLTGTGLEKLFF. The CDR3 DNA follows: TGTGCCAGCAGTTTAACCGGGACAGGGCTTGAAAAACTGTTTTTT.